Below are 19 T cell receptor beta chains sequenced from a single sample in a study of beta chain features in type 1 diabetes. Regarding the study as a whole: Significant though moderate, a shortening of TCRB CDR3s appeared in all four CD4+ subsets of Type 1 diabetes patients.

Of the isolated RNA, all was reverse transcribed, and so the sequenced material was expressed TCRB transcripts. Here immunoSEQ multiplex PCR was the method, and the copy in TCRdb shows in-frame clones only, minus some. The sample gives about 650,000 clones, 9.5% to 15% of which show up once; approximately 0.11% is in the top ten. These receptors have no identified antigens. The source material was naive CD4+ T cells from blood. All receptors derive from a young man with type 1 diabetes.

This clone has just a few counts. The chain couples TRBV19 to TRBJ1-5; D unclear. The length of the CDR3 is 12 residues. The germline CDR1 and CDR2 sequences are LNHDA and SQIVND (reference sequence). V lost 5 bases and J 4 bases, leaving 6 bases between the germline ends. The CDR3 spells CASSPTNQPQHF. CDR3 nucleotide sequence: TGTGCCAGTAGTCCCACTAATCAGCCCCAGCATTTT.

The V gene is TRBV7-9, the J gene TRBJ1-1; no firm D call. With 1 base removed from V and 2 bases from J, the gap between germline ends came to 8 bases. The CDR3 sequence is 14 residues long. Germline CDR1 reads SEHNR; CDR2 reads FQNEAQ (reference sequence). CDR3 sequence: CASSLVLGNTEAFF. The CDR3 bases are TGTGCCAGCAGCTTAGTATTGGGAAACACTGAAGCTTTCTTT. The complete variable domain, with remaining parts taken from reference TRBV7-9 and TRBJ1-1, reads DTGVSQNPRHKITKRGQNVTFRCDPISEHNRLYWYRQTLGQGPEFLTYFQNEAQLEKSRLLSDRFSAERPKGSFSTLEIQRTEQGDSAMYLCASSLVLGNTEAFFGQGTRLTVV.

This clone showed up just a few times. This rearrangement joins TRBV6-5 to TRBJ1-4; D gene uncertain. The CDR3 spans 16 residues. V was trimmed by 0 bases and J by 0 bases, leaving 8 bases between them. Per the germline V gene, CDR1 is MNHEY and CDR2 is SVGAGI. The CDR3 nucleotides read TGTGCCAGCAGTTACTCCACTCCTCCAACTAATGAAAAACTGTTTTTT. It specifies CASSYSTPPTNEKLFF.

In its sample, this clone was seen once. The V and J genes are TRBV20-1 and TRBJ1-2; D unclear. The CDR3 sequence is 11 residues long. Looked up from germline, CDR1 is DFQATT and CDR2 is SNEGSKA (reference sequence). V was cut by 3 bases and J by 6 bases, with 8 bases left in between. The CDR3 nucleotides are TGCAGTGCTAGCGGTCTCGATGGCTACACCTTC. Its protein is CSASGLDGYTF.

The rearrangement links TRBV2 to TRBJ1-1; D not certain. With 6 bases removed from V and 8 bases from J, the gap between germline ends came to 13 bases. The CDR3 is 12 amino acids. Germline assignment: CDR1 SNHLY and CDR2 FYNNEI. Here the CDR3 DNA reads TGTGCCAGCAGAGACTCCGGGAACGAAGCTTTCTTT. Translation: CASRDSGNEAFF.

The chain joins TRBV7-2 to TRBJ2-5; D is possibly TRBD1 or TRBD2 (5 bases each). CDR1 is SGHTA and CDR2 is FQGNSA in the germline V gene. Trimming cost V 3 bases and J 5 bases, with 13 bases left between them. The CDR3 is 14 residues long. The CDR3, as DNA: TGTGCCAGCAGCTTGGGACGGCCTTCGGAGACCCAGTACTTC. The encoded protein is CASSLGRPSETQYF.

Turning to this clone: The sample contains more than one DNA sequence encoding this CDR3. The chain couples TRBV7-9 to TRBJ1-1; no firm D call. CDR3 size: 13 residues. Germline-derived CDR1 and CDR2 are SEHNR and FQNEAQ (reference sequence). V dropped 1 base and J dropped 1 base, with 4 bases sitting between them. CDR3 region: CASSLVENTEAFF. The CDR3 DNA follows: TGTGCCAGCAGCTTAGTCGAGAACACTGAAGCTTTCTTT. Filled out from reference TRBV7-9 and TRBJ1-1, the complete variable domain reads DTGVSQNPRHKITKRGQNVTFRCDPISEHNRLYWYRQTLGQGPEFLTYFQNEAQLEKSRLLSDRFSAERPKGSFSTLEIQRTEQGDSAMYLCASSLVENTEAFFGQGTRLTVV.

A few counts support this clone. This chain connects TRBV10-3 to TRBJ2-3; 7 nucleotides line up with TRBD1. The V gene end was trimmed by 4 bases and the J gene end by 1 base; junction bases not matched to a gene: 8. The germline V gene encodes CDR1 ENHRY and CDR2 SYGVKD. This CDR3 is 16 amino acids long. CDR3 amino acids: CAISAQTGWGTDTQYF. CDR3 DNA: TGTGCCATCAGTGCCCAGACAGGGTGGGGCACAGATACGCAGTATTTT.

This clone was found a few times. The J gene is TRBJ1-4, the V gene TRBV28; D gene unclear. CDR1 is MDHEN and CDR2 is SYDVKM in the germline V gene. Trimming shortened V by 3 bases and J by 8 bases, and 13 bases separated the two germline ends. This CDR3 contains 14 residues. This CDR3 reads CASSLVGLGEKLFF. CDR3 coding DNA: TGTGCCAGCAGTTTGGTTGGCCTAGGGGAAAAACTGTTTTTT.

The chain couples TRBV7-9 to TRBJ1-1, with D possibly TRBD1 on 6 matching bases. Per the germline V gene, CDR1 is SEHNR and CDR2 is FQNEAQ (reference sequence). The germline V and J ends were trimmed by 6 bases and 1 base, with 15 bases remaining between them. The CDR3 is 15 residues long. The CDR3, as DNA: TGTGCCAGCAGATCGTCAGGGGCGGGGAACACTGAAGCTTTCTTT. Protein product: CASRSSGAGNTEAFF.

This clone was observed a handful of times. The V and J genes are TRBV6-6 and TRBJ2-3, with 7 positions matching TRBD2. The CDR3 loop spans 13 amino acids. Germline V gene sequence: CDR1 MNHNY, CDR2 SVGAGI (reference sequence). J lost 13 bases, V lost 5 bases, and 12 bases had no gene match. CDR3 sequence reads: CASSHDSGRSKYF. CDR3 DNA: TGTGCCAGCAGTCACGATAGCGGGCGGTCGAAGTATTTT.

This clone was counted only a few times. The chain combines TRBV15 with TRBJ2-2, with 16 bases identical to TRBD2. CDR1 is LNHNV and CDR2 is YYDKDF in the germline V gene (reference sequence). Trimming removed 5 bases from V and 6 bases from J; junction bases left unmatched: 6. The CDR3 covers 17 residues. Here the CDR3 reads CATSQPGTSGGAGELFF. The CDR3, as DNA: TGTGCCACCAGCCAGCCCGGGACTAGCGGGGGGGCCGGGGAGCTGTTTTTT.

The J gene is TRBJ2-1, the V gene TRBV7-2; a weak D match, TRBD1 (5 bases). Looked up from germline, CDR1 is SGHTA and CDR2 is FQGNSA. Trimming cost V 2 bases and J 8 bases, with 19 bases left between them. This CDR3 spans 16 amino acids. CDR3: CASSLRTDMDFDEQFF. Written as DNA, the CDR3 is TGTGCCAGCAGCTTACGGACGGACATGGATTTTGATGAGCAGTTCTTC.

This clone has just a few counts. J is TRBJ2-3 and V is TRBV14; a possible D gene is TRBD1 (5 bases). This CDR3 has 13 residues. Trimming took 2 bases from V and 4 from J, leaving 7 bases between them. Germline V lookup: CDR1 SGHDN, CDR2 FVKESK. CDR3 protein: CASSQSQADTQYF. The CDR3 DNA reads as TGTGCCAGCAGCCAATCACAGGCAGATACGCAGTATTTT.

This clone was counted between two and nine times. The rearrangement joins TRBV29-1 to TRBJ1-2; 9 nucleotides match TRBD1. The V segment lost 6 bases and the J segment 4 bases; nucleotides outside the gene matches: 3. Germline values: CDR1 SQVTM, CDR2 ANQGSEA. The CDR3 is 12 residues long. DNA for the CDR3: TGCAGCGTATGGGGACAGGGCTATGGCTACACCTTC. It translates to CSVWGQGYGYTF.

V is TRBV6-1 and J is TRBJ2-2; TRBD1 matches at 9 bases. J was trimmed by 2 bases and V by 8 bases; bases with no gene match: 6. CDR1 is MNHNS, CDR2 SASEGT, per germline. This CDR3 is built from 15 residues. This CDR3 is CASGQGFSNTGELFF. For the CDR3, the DNA is TGTGCCAGCGGACAGGGGTTTAGCAACACCGGGGAGCTGTTTTTT.

This chain joins TRBV7-2 and TRBJ1-2; D perhaps matches TRBD1 (6 bases). The length of the CDR3 is 14 residues. CDR1 is SGHTA, CDR2 FQGNSA, per germline. Between the trimmed V and J ends, which lost 5 bases and 1 base, there was a span of 11 bases. CDR3 bases: TGTGCCAGCAGCCCGGGGACATATAACTATGGCTACACCTTC. Translation: CASSPGTYNYGYTF.

Of note for this clone: The junction differs from germline at one of its ends, possibly a read error. This sequence joins TRBV7-7 and TRBJ1-3; TRBD1 might be the D (6 bases). The CDR3 is made up of 15 amino acids. Germline assignment: CDR1 SSHAT and CDR2 FNYEAQ (reference sequence). The CDR3, as DNA: TGTGCTAGCAGCTTAGAGGCAGGGGCAGGGAACACCATATATTTT. Encoded protein: CASSLEAGAGNTIYF.

The sample holds a few counts of this clone. This sequence joins TRBV7-2 and TRBJ2-3, with TRBD2 identical over 8 bases. The CDR3 is made up of 15 amino acids. V was pared by 6 bases and J by 1 base, with 6 bases of the junction left unmatched. Looked up from germline, CDR1 is SGHTA and CDR2 is FQGNSA. The CDR3 sequence: CASSQSGGRTDTQYF. The CDR3, as DNA: TGTGCCAGCAGTCAGAGCGGGGGCCGCACAGATACGCAGTATTTT. Together with reference TRBV7-2 and TRBJ2-3, the CDR3 gives the full variable domain: GAGVSQSPSNKVTEKGKDVELRCDPISGHTALYWYRQSLGQGLEFLIYFQGNSAPDKSGLPSDRFSAERTGGSVSTLTIQRTQQEDSAVYLCASSQSGGRTDTQYFGPGTRLTVL.